Sequencing of this T cell receptor beta chain was carried out in a study of T cells in Graves' hyperthyroidism and ophthalmopathy. RNA transcripts served as the template for amplifying TCR beta CDR3 regions. A first-round RT-PCR of the TCR CDR3 used the HTBI primer set. In TCRdb, the multiplex PCR reads were re-called with MiXCR into one record per CDR3 protein. The sample has under 450,000 distinct CDR3 sequences, approximately 15% seen once. The CDR3 loop spans 17 amino acids. The germline V gene encodes CDR1 SNHLY and CDR2 FYNNEI. Trimming cost V 3 bases and J 7 bases; bases outside gene matches: 16.

The source material was blood. This rearrangement joins TRBV2 to TRBJ2-7; 9 nucleotides match TRBD1. The receptor was isolated from a woman younger than 30 with Graves' hyperthyroidism. CDR3 loop: CASSDLRPGQGGGEQYF. CDR3 DNA sequence: TGTGCCAGCAGTGACCTGAGACCGGGACAGGGTGGTGGGGAGCAGTACTTC. The full variable domain, with the rest looked up from reference TRBV2 and TRBJ2-7, is EPEVTQTPSHQVTQMGQEVILRCVPISNHLYFYWYRQILGQKVEFLVSFYNNEISEKSEIFDDQFSVERPDGSNFTLKIRSTKLEDSAMYFCASSDLRPGQGGGEQYFGPGTRLTVT.